This T cell receptor beta chain was obtained from a study of control samples from healthy donors and cancer patients. As to this clone: The same CDR3 can be traced to other DNA sequences in this sample.

Sequencing used immunoSEQ multiplex PCR; TCRdb keeps in-frame clones, though not all of them. In the table there are about 95,000 clones, approximately 90% of which are singletons. V lost 0 bases, J lost 8 bases, and 17 bases lay in between. This CDR3 has 15 residues. CDR1 and CDR2 (germline): SGHRS, YFSETQ. The origin of this receptor is a woman aged 70-85 years in good health. Sequencing was done on a sample of blood. This rearrangement joins TRBV5-1 to TRBJ1-2; perhaps TRBD1 as D (5 bases). The CDR3 loop is CASSLADRFAYGYTF. In nucleotides, the CDR3 is TGCGCCAGCAGCTTGGCTGACAGATTCGCGTACGGCTACACCTTC.